The rows below give T cell receptor beta chains drawn from one sample of a study of technical replicates of blood from a few donors. Sequencing was performed with immunoSEQ multiplex PCR; in TCRdb, only in-frame clones are kept and a portion is missing. The sample includes over 65,000 clones, around 97% seen only once; the top ten take approximately 0.21%. Material: T cells isolated from PBMCs. These receptor sequences come from a human donor in good health. The CDR3 runs from the conserved cysteine through the conserved F or W. Each record gives: CDR3 length, clone size, J gene, D gene, V gene, CDR3 DNA, CDR3 protein. D genes are given only for firm matches. Part of the rows lack a size; the others show once, few, many or a class for expanded clones.

CDR3 length: 12; clone size: NA; J gene: TRBJ2-2; D gene: NA; V gene: TRBV5-6; CDR3 DNA: TGTGCCAGCAGCTTGATAGCCGGGGAGCTGTTTTTT; CDR3 protein: CASSLIAGELFF
CDR3 length: 17; clone size: NA; J gene: TRBJ1-5; D gene: TRBD1; V gene: TRBV28; CDR3 DNA: TGTGCCAGCAGTTTAGGCGCAGGGGGAGGAAGCAATCAGCCCCAGCATTTT; CDR3 protein: CASSLGAGGGSNQPQHF
CDR3 length: 16; clone size: once; J gene: TRBJ2-1; D gene: TRBD2; V gene: TRBV7-6; CDR3 DNA: TGTGCCAGCAGCTTTAGCGGGAGACCCCCCTACAATGAGCAGTTCTTC; CDR3 protein: CASSFSGRPPYNEQFF
CDR3 length: 16; clone size: NA; J gene: TRBJ1-4; D gene: NA; V gene: TRBV27; CDR3 DNA: TGTGCCAGCAGTCTCTCAGGGGAGACGGCTAATGAAAAACTGTTTTTT; CDR3 protein: CASSLSGETANEKLFF
CDR3 length: 13; clone size: NA; J gene: TRBJ1-2; D gene: NA; V gene: TRBV19; CDR3 DNA: TGTGCCAGTAAGGTAGCGGGACGCGTCGGCTACACCTTC; CDR3 protein: CASKVAGRVGYTF
CDR3 length: 15; clone size: once; J gene: TRBJ2-7; D gene: TRBD1; V gene: TRBV2; CDR3 DNA: TGTGCCAGCAGTGAAGCTGGACAGGACAGGTCGGAGCAGTACTTC; CDR3 protein: CASSEAGQDRSEQYF
CDR3 length: 15; clone size: once; J gene: TRBJ2-1; D gene: NA; V gene: TRBV18; CDR3 DNA: TGTGCCAGCTCACCACCTTTAGCGGCTAGTGCTGAGCAGTTCTTC; CDR3 protein: CASSPPLAASAEQFF
CDR3 length: 15; clone size: NA; J gene: TRBJ2-7; D gene: TRBD1; V gene: TRBV28; CDR3 DNA: TGTGCCAGCAGCCCGCAAACCGGGACAGTCTACGAGCAGTACTTC; CDR3 protein: CASSPQTGTVYEQYF
CDR3 length: 16; clone size: NA; J gene: TRBJ2-5; D gene: TRBD2; V gene: TRBV25-1; CDR3 DNA: TGTGCCAGCAGTGAATTTACTAGCGGGGATCAAGAGACCCAGTACTTC; CDR3 protein: CASSEFTSGDQETQYF
CDR3 length: 18; clone size: NA; J gene: TRBJ2-1; D gene: TRBD2; V gene: TRBV28; CDR3 DNA: TGTGCCAGCAGTTTCGAACTAGCGGGAGGGAGCTCCTACAATGAGCAGTTCTTC; CDR3 protein: CASSFELAGGSSYNEQFF
CDR3 length: 13; clone size: NA; J gene: TRBJ2-1; D gene: NA; V gene: TRBV4-1; CDR3 DNA: TGCGCCAGCAGCCACTCCAGGGTTCTTGAGCAGTTCTTC; CDR3 protein: CASSHSRVLEQFF
CDR3 length: 12; clone size: NA; J gene: TRBJ2-3; D gene: NA; V gene: TRBV18; CDR3 DNA: TGTGCCAGCTCAGCAGGGACAGATACGCAGTATTTT; CDR3 protein: CASSAGTDTQYF
CDR3 length: 15; clone size: NA; J gene: TRBJ1-2; D gene: TRBD1; V gene: TRBV13; CDR3 DNA: TGTGCCAGCAGCTTAAGGGACAGGGCAATTGAGGGCTACACCTTC; CDR3 protein: CASSLRDRAIEGYTF
CDR3 length: 17; clone size: NA; J gene: TRBJ1-1; D gene: NA; V gene: TRBV4-1; CDR3 DNA: TGCGCCAGCAGCCCTCTTTCAGGGGCTGCGATGAACACTGAAGCTTTCTTT; CDR3 protein: CASSPLSGAAMNTEAFF
CDR3 length: 11; clone size: once; J gene: TRBJ2-1; D gene: NA; V gene: TRBV9; CDR3 DNA: TGTGCCAGCAGCGCCACTAATGAGCAGTTCTTC; CDR3 protein: CASSATNEQFF
CDR3 length: 17; clone size: NA; J gene: TRBJ1-1; D gene: TRBD1; V gene: TRBV11-1; CDR3 DNA: TGTGCCAGCAGCCCAACGGGACAGAGAAGCACCTACACTGAAGCTTTCTTT; CDR3 protein: CASSPTGQRSTYTEAFF
CDR3 length: 14; clone size: few; J gene: TRBJ1-4; D gene: NA; V gene: TRBV5-4; CDR3 DNA: TGTGCCTGCCGTAACAGTACAACTAATGAAAAACTGTTTTTT; CDR3 protein: CACRNSTTNEKLFF